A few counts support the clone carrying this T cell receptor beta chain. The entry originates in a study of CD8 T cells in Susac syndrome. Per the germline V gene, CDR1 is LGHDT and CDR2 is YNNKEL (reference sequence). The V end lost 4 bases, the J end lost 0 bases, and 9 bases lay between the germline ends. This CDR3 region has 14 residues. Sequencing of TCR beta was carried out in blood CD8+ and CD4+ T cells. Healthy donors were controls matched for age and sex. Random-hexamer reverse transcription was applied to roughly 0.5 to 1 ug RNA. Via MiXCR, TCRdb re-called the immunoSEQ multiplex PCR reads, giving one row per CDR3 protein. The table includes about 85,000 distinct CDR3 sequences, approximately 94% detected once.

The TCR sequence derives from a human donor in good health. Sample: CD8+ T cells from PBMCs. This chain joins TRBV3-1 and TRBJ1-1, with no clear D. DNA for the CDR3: TGTGCCAGCAGCCGAACAGACATGAACACTGAAGCTTTCTTT. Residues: CASSRTDMNTEAFF.